This T cell receptor beta chain was identified during a study of T cell responses to AZD1222 COVID-19 vaccine (dated by TCRdb to the early 2020s). In terms of the full investigation: TCR sequencing was performed for approximately 240 trial participants, of whom 207 were given two doses of AZD1222 and some 25 were given two doses of MenACWY control vaccine. Trial participants were enrolled by age into 18-55, 56-69 and 70-plus year subgroups, with about 150, 27 and 61 TCR-sequenced participants respectively. On the study overall, not on this receptor specifically: Participants were mostly white British and included more females than males, and it was suggested by the authors that clonal diversity may have been underestimated. Vaccine-associated CD4 TCRs spanned the whole spike protein, with dominant responses in regions 160-218 and 743-854. A significant rise in spike-specific TCR breadth and depth was observed after two AZD1222 doses relative to day 0 and relative to MenACWY recipients. Conclusions about previously exposed vaccinees are limited because only six or seven AZD1222 recipients were SARS-CoV-2 seropositive at baseline. Reportedly, close to half of the unique spike-specific TCRs recognized epitopes lying outside the regions that are mutated in the B.1.351 and B.1.1.7 variants. In the small 56-69-year group, the increase in depth fell short of significance, most likely because of low power. No day 14 peak-response samples were available, so repertoires were characterized only after the peak T cell response.

This clone was picked up a small number of times. There is no known antigen for this receptor. Base qualities are not recorded, but no much larger clone differs from it by a single base. According to the study, the label for this sample's time point signals: about 28 days (+/-7) after the second vaccine dose. AZD1222 recipients with second doses at about 4 weeks or about 12 weeks were pooled, because spike-specific TCR depth and breadth did not differ between schedules. Samples from vaccinated people were obtained from the UK trials COV001 and COV002, which included a single-blind randomized controlled phase 2/3 trial of AZD1222 (ChAdOx1 nCoV-19) in healthy adults. For TCRbeta chain sequencing, PBMC samples from trial participants were taken at day 0 and at day 28 after the second dose. The CDR3 regions of human TCRbeta chains were analyzed by immunosequencing. In the original analysis: Repertoire TCRs were matched against a reference library of SARS-CoV-2-specific TCRs generated with the MIRA antigen-specificity platform. Breadth meant the fraction of unique TCRs that were SARS-CoV-2-associated, whereas depth meant the fraction of total T cells that were SARS-CoV-2-associated. Each spike-specific TCR was assigned to its reactive spike region and to a CD4 or CD8 class using the MIRA data. Log10-transformed breadth and depth values were compared by one-way ANOVA with Sidak's multiple comparisons tests. Entries here come from immuneACCESS through TCRdb and include only in-frame sequences with V and J called. Some clones fail to appear in such tables; in the studies checked, an unresolved V gene covers under half of the shortfall, and the cause of the remainder is unknown. V and J calls and clone size are copied from that table; D and trimming were computed from the DNA. In this sample the table shows approximately 150,000 clones, 87% of which occur a single time. The top ten hold around 0.99% of the sample.

The sample here was peripheral blood, taken 28 days after the second AZD1222 dose. This sequence originates from an adult who received the AZD1222 COVID-19 vaccine.

The CDR3 protein is CASSQTPNTEAFF. The DNA sequence is as follows: TGTGCCAGCAGTCAAACACCGAACACTGAAGCTTTCTTT. The rearranged chain carries TRBV6-5 and TRBJ1-1; no D segment can be confidently identified. The cysteine opens and the phenylalanine closes a CDR3 of 13 amino acids. Only CDR3 DNA is held: 39 bases, read in frame from base 1. The germline ends are 8 bases apart after V is trimmed by 5 bases and J by 1 base. The germline V gene supplies CDR1 MNHEY and CDR2 SVGAGI.